One TCR beta chain is described in this entry. It lacks a known antigen. This entry is derived from a study of CXCR3-negative and CXCR3-positive naive CD8 T cells (dated by TCRdb to between 2018 and 2020). With regard to the full study: In total, 130 million or so TRB reads were obtained, which works out to roughly 1.5 +/- 0.3 million reads per library. Diversity and physicochemical repertoire analyses covered about a dozen donors pooled from two independent experiments. Naive subsets from a handful of donors and memory cells from 3 donors were included in the TRBV-TRBJ cluster analysis. Results the study describes overall, beyond this receptor: CXCR3 expression partially decreased after cryopreservation, so most assays used freshly isolated PBMCs. TRB CDR3s from CXCR3-positive naive cells showed higher hydrophobicity (lower Kidera factor 4), lower energy, and higher strength and volume indices than CXCR3-negative naive cells. Surface CD5, linked to self-reactivity in mice, was comparable between naive subsets; TCR interaction strength was therefore also inferred from TRB CDR3 physicochemical properties. Both naive subsets had comparably high repertoire diversity, while memory CD8+ T cells had much lower repertoire diversity. Within the same donor, TRBV-TRBJ usage looked similar between naive CXCR3-negative and CXCR3-positive cells, but memory cells had distinct patterns.

Sequencing relied on a NextSeq 550. The Human TCR Profiling Kit (MiLaboratory) was used to make UMI-labeled 5' RACE TRB cDNA libraries. cDNA synthesis used the entire amount of extracted RNA, and PCR amplification then used the entire amount of cDNA produced. The libraries were made side by side, with each library going through the same number of PCR cycles. On the authors' methods: MIGEC and MiXCR extracted about 50,000 +/- 10,000 unique UMI-labeled TRB cDNA molecules per library, requiring at least two reads per UMI. On average, roughly 40,000 +/- 10,000 functional in-frame TRB CDR3 nucleotide clonotypes lacking stop codons were found per library. After downsampling to 5000 UMI-labeled TRB molecules per sample, diversity metrics such as normalized Shannon-Wiener and Chao1 were calculated in VDJtools. Clonotype-size-weighted physicochemical properties of the central five CDR3 residues (interaction energy, strength, volume and Kidera factor 4) were computed in VDJtools. TCRdb reprocessed the reads and assigns one entry to each CDR3 protein sequence, leaving out DNA. Clone size and V and J calls follow TCRdb, not the original study. The table kept for this sample lists about 57,000 distinct CDR3 sequences. The ten largest clones add up to approximately 0.5% of the sample.

CDR1 and CDR2, per the germline V gene, are SQVTM and ANQGSEA. Spanning cysteine to phenylalanine, the CDR3 consists of 15 amino acids. A DNA sequence was not provided. Each CD8+ T cell subset was flow-sorted in triplicate, with fewer than 350,000 cells per subset placed directly into RLT lysis buffer. Naive CD8+ T cells were defined stringently as CD45RO-CCR7+CD27+CD95- to exclude memory contaminants. Peripheral blood mononuclear cells were isolated from buffy coats by standard density gradient centrifugation. Naive CXCR3-negative and CXCR3-positive CD8+ T cells were flow-sorted using a FACSAria III. Total RNA was extracted from sorted cells with an RNeasy Mini Kit.

This chain joins TRBV29-1 to TRBJ2-2. Source material: naive CXCR3+ CD8+ T cells from blood. The sample's cell subset or site label, in plain terms: CD45RO-CCR7+CD27+CD95- naive CD8+ T cells expressing CXCR3 (TNR3+). This TCR derives from a human donor in good health. Some clones in this sample may be carry-over from other donors' samples. The CDR3 region reads CSVEDQDLPTGELFF.